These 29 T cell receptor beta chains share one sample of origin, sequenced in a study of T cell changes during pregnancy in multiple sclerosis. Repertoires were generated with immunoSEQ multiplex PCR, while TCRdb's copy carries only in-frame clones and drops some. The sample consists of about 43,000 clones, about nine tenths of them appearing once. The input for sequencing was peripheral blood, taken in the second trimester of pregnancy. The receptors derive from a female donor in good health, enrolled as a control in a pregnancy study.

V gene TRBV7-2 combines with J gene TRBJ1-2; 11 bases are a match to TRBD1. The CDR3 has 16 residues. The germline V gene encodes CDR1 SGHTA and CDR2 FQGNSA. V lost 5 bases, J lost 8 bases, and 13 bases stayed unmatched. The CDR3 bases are TGTGCCAGCAGCCCCCATCCGGGGGACAGGGGGTACGGCTACACCTTC. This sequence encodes CASSPHPGDRGYGYTF.

The CDR3 DNA sequence: TGTGCCAGCAGCTTAGGGGGCTTGAGCACTGAAGCTTTCTTT. It yields the protein CASSLGGLSTEAFF. The V call is TRBV7-2, the J call TRBJ1-1; the D gene is possibly TRBD1 (5 bases). The CDR3 is 14 residues long. Between the trimmed V and J ends, which lost 1 base and 4 bases, there was a span of 10 bases. Looked up from germline, CDR1 is SGHTA and CDR2 is FQGNSA.

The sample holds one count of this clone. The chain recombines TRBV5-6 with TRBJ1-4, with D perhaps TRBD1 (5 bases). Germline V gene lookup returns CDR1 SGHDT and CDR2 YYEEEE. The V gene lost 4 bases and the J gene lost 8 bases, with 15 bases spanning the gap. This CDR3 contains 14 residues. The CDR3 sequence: CASSLPGQKEKLFF. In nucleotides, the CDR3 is TGTGCCAGCAGCCTACCTGGACAAAAGGAAAAACTGTTTTTT. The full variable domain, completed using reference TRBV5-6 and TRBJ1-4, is DAGVTQSPTHLIKTRGQQVTLRCSPKSGHDTVSWYQQALGQGPQFIFQYYEEEERQRGNFPDRFSGHQFPNYSSELNVNALLLGDSALYLCASSLPGQKEKLFFGSGTQLSVL.

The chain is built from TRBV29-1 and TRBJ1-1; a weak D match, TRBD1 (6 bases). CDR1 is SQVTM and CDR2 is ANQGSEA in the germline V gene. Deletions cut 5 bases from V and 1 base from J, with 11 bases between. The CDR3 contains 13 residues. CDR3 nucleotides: TGCAGCGTTCCCGGACAGACGAACACTGAAGCTTTCTTT. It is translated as CSVPGQTNTEAFF.

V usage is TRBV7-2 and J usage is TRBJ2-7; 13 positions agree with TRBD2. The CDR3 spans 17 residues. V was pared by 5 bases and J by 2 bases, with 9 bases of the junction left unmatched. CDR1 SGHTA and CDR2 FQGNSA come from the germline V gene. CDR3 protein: CASSHALGTSGAYEQYF. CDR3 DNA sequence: TGTGCCAGCAGCCACGCCCTCGGGACTAGCGGGGCCTACGAGCAGTACTTC. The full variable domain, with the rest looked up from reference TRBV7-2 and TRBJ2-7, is GAGVSQSPSNKVTEKGKDVELRCDPISGHTALYWYRQSLGQGLEFLIYFQGNSAPDKSGLPSDRFSAERTGGSVSTLTIQRTQQEDSAVYLCASSHALGTSGAYEQYFGPGTRLTVT.

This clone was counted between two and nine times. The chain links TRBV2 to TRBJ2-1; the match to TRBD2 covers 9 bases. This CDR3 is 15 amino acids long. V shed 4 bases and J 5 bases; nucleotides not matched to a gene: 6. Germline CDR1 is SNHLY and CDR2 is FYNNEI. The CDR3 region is CASSGRLAEHNEQFF. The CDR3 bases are TGTGCCAGCAGTGGGCGACTAGCGGAGCACAATGAGCAGTTCTTC.

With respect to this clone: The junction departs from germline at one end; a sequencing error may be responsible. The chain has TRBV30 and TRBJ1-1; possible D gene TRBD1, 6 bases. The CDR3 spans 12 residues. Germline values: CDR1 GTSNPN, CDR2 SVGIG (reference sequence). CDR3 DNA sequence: TGTGTCTGGGGGCGCCCGAACACTGAAGCTTTCTTT. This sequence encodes CVWGRPNTEAFF.

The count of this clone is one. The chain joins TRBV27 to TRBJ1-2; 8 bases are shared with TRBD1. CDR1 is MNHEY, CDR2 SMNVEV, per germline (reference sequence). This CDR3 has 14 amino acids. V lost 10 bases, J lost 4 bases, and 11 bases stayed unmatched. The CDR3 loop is CATQGADETYGYTF. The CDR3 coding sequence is TGTGCCACTCAGGGGGCGGACGAGACCTATGGCTACACCTTC.

The CDR3 region is CATSRRTSGSTDTQYF. The CDR3 DNA follows: TGTGCCACCAGCAGAAGAACTAGCGGAAGCACAGATACGCAGTATTTT. The chain employs TRBV15 and TRBJ2-3, with 8 bases matching TRBD2. V shed 2 bases, J shed 0 bases, and the junction held 4 bases outside the gene matches. CDR3 size: 16 residues. Germline V gene lookup returns CDR1 LNHNV and CDR2 YYDKDF (reference sequence).

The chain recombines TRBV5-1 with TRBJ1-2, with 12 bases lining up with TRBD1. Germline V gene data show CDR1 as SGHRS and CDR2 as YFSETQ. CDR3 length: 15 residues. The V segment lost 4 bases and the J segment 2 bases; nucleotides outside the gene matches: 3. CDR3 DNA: TGCGCCAGCAGCCCGGGACAGGGGGCGAACTATGGCTACACCTTC. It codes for CASSPGQGANYGYTF.

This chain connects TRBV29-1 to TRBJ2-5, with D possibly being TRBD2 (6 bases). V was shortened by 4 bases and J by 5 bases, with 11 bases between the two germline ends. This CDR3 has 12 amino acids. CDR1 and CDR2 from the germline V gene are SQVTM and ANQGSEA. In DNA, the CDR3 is TGCAGCGTTGGCCTGACTAGGGAGACCCAGTACTTC. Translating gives CSVGLTRETQYF.

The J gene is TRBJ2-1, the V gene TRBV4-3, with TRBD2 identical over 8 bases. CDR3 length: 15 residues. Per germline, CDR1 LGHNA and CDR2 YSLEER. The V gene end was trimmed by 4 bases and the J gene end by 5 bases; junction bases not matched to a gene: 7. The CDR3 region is CASSPSGGGHNEQFF. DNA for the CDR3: TGCGCCAGCAGCCCCTCGGGGGGGGGACACAATGAGCAGTTCTTC.

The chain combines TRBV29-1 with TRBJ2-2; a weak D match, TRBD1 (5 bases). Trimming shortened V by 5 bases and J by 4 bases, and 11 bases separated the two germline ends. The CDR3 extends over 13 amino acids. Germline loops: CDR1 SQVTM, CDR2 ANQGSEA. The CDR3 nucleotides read TGCAGCGTTAGGCAGGGTGGCACCGGGGAGCTGTTTTTT. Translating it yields CSVRQGGTGELFF.

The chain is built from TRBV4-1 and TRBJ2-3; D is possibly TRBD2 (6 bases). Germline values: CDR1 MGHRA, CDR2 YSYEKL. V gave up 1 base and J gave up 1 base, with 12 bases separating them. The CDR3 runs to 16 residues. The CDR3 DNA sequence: TGCGCCAGCAGCCAAGCACCCCCGGGGGGCACAGATACGCAGTATTTT. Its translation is CASSQAPPGGTDTQYF.

The CDR3 bases are TGTGCTAGTGGTTTGGACACCGGGACAAAGGTGTTTTTT. This codes for CASGLDTGTKVFF. The V call is TRBV12-5, the J call TRBJ1-4; tentatively, D is TRBD1 (6 bases). The ends were cut back, 1 base at V and 15 bases at J, with 15 bases in the middle. Germline CDR1 reads LGHNT; CDR2 reads FRNRAP. CDR3 size: 13 residues. The full variable domain, its missing parts supplied by reference TRBV12-5 and TRBJ1-4, is DARVTQTPRHKVTEMGQEVTMRCQPILGHNTVFWYRQTMMQGLELLAYFRNRAPLDDSGMPKDRFSAEMPDATLATLKIQPSEPRDSAVYFCASGLDTGTKVFFGSGTQLSVL.

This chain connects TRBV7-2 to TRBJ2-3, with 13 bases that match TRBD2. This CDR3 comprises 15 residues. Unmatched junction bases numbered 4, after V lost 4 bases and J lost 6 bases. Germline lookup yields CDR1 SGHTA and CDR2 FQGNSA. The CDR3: CASSSGTSGADTQYF. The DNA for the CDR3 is TGTGCCAGCAGCTCCGGGACTAGCGGGGCCGATACGCAGTATTTT.

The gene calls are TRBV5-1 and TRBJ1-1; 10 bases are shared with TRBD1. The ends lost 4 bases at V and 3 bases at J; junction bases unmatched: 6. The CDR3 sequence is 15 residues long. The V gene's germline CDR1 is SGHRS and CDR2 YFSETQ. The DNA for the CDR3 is TGCGCCAGCAGCAGACAGGGGGCAGGGGACACTGAAGCTTTCTTT. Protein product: CASSRQGAGDTEAFF.

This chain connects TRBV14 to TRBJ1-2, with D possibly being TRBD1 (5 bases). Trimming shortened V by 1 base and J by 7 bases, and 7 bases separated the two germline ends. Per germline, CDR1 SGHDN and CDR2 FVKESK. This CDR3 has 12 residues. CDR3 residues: CASSQARAGYTF. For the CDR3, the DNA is TGTGCCAGCAGCCAAGCCAGGGCTGGCTACACCTTC.

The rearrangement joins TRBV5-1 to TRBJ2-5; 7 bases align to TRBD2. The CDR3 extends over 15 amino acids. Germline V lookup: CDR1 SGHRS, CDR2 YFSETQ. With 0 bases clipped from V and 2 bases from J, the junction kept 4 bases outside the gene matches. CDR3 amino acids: CASSLGLAGQETQYF. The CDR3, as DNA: TGCGCCAGCAGCTTGGGACTAGCAGGGCAAGAGACCCAGTACTTC.

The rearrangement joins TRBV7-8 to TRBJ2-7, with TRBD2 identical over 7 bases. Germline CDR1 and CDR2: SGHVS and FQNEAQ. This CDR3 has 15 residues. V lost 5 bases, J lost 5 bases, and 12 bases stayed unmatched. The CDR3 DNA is TGTGCCAGCAGCCAAGAAATCCAGCGGGGAGACGAGCAGTACTTC. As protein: CASSQEIQRGDEQYF.

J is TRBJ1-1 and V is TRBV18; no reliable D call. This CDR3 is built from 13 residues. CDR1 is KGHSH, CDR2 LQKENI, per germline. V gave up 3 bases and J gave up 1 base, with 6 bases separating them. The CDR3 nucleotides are TGTGCCAGCTCACCGTCTACGAACACTGAAGCTTTCTTT. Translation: CASSPSTNTEAFF.

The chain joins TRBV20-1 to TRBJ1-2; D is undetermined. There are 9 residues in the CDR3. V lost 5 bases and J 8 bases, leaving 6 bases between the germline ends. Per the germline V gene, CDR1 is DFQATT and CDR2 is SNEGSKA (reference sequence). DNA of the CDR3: TGCAGTGCTTCTCCGGGCTACACCTTC. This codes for CSASPGYTF.

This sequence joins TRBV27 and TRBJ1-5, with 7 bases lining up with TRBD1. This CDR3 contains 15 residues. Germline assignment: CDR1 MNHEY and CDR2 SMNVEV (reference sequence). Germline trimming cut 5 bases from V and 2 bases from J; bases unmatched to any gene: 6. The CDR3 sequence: CASSPFTGGNQPQHF. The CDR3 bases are TGTGCCAGCAGTCCCTTTACAGGGGGCAATCAGCCCCAGCATTTT.

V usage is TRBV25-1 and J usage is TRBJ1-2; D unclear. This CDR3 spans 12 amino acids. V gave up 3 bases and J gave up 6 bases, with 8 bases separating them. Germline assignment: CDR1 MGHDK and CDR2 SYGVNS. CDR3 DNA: TGTGCCAGCAGTGAGCGATCGGATGGCTACACCTTC. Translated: CASSERSDGYTF.

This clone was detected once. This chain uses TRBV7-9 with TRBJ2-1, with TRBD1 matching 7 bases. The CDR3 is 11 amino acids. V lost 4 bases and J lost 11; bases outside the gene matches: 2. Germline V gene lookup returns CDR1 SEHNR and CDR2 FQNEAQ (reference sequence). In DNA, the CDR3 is TGTGCCAGCAGCTCGGACAGGCAGCAGTTCTTC. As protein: CASSSDRQQFF.

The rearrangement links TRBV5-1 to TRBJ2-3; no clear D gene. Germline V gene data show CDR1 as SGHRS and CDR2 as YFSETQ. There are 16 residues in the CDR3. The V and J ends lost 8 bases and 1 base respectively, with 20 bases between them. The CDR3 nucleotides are TGCGCCAGTAGAGGTACACCAACATCGGGCACAGATACGCAGTATTTT. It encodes CASRGTPTSGTDTQYF.

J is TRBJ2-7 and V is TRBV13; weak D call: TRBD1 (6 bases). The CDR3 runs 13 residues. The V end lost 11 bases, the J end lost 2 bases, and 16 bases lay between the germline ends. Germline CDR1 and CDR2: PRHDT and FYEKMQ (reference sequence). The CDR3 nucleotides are TGTGCCTCTGAGGGACACATGACCTACGAGCAGTACTTC. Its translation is CASEGHMTYEQYF.

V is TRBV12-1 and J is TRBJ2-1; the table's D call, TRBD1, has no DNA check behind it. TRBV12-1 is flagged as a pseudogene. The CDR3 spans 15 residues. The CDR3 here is CASSSGQGAFNEQFF. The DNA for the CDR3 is TGTGCCAGCAGCTCGGGACAGGGGGCCTTCAATGAGCAGTTCTTC.

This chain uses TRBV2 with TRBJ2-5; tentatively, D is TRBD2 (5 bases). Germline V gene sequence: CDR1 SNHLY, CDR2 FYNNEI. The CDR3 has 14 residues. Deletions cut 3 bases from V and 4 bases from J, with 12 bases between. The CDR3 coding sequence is TGTGCCAGCAGTGACCAGCGGTCCAGAGAGACCCAGTACTTC. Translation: CASSDQRSRETQYF.